Following are 21 T cell receptor beta chains from one sample sequenced in a study of cytomegalovirus exposure and HLA in healthy donors. PCR used 60 Vbeta primers and 13 Jbeta primers. Generated by immunoSEQ multiplex PCR, the TCRdb table keeps only in-frame clones and is missing some. The sample yields 90,000 to 150,000 clones, 78% seen once. Input material: PBMCs. These receptors came from a woman aged 25 to 39 in good health and CMV-seropositive.

This clone was observed a handful of times. The rearrangement joins TRBV7-2 to TRBJ2-7; D ambiguous. The CDR3 has 12 amino acids. Trimming took 3 bases from V and 7 from J, leaving 10 bases between them. The germline gives CDR1 SGHTA, CDR2 FQGNSA. CDR3 in amino acids: CASSFPNGEQYF. CDR3 in DNA: TGTGCCAGCAGCTTCCCCAACGGGGAGCAGTACTTC.

Concerning this clone itself: A junction end diverges from the germline sequence, so it may reflect a read error. The rearrangement uses TRBV29-1 and TRBJ2-1, with 12 positions matching TRBD2. Germline V gene data show CDR1 as SQVTM and CDR2 as ANQGSEA. The CDR3 extends over 17 amino acids. In nucleotides, the CDR3 is TGCAGCGTTGTACTAGCGGGGGGCGGGCAATGGTGGGGTGAGCAATTCTTC. Its translation is CSVVLAGGGQWWGEQFF.

The chain combines TRBV6-5 with TRBJ1-5; maybe TRBD1 (6 bases). The ends were cut back, 5 bases at V and 5 bases at J, with 16 bases in the middle. Germline CDR1 is MNHEY and CDR2 is SVGAGI. The CDR3 loop spans 15 amino acids. The CDR3 reads CASSRAGARDQPQHF. The DNA for the CDR3 is TGTGCCAGCAGTCGCGCGGGGGCCCGGGATCAGCCCCAGCATTTT.

The J gene is TRBJ1-1, the V gene TRBV5-1; a possible D gene is TRBD1 (5 bases). Germline loops: CDR1 SGHRS, CDR2 YFSETQ. Trimming shortened V by 7 bases and J by 0 bases, and 16 bases separated the two germline ends. The CDR3 length is 15 residues. The CDR3 loop reads CASSPSGRLNTEAFF. CDR3 coding DNA: TGCGCCAGCTCCCCCTCAGGGCGGCTGAACACTGAAGCTTTCTTT.

This sequence joins TRBV7-2 and TRBJ1-5, with D unresolved. Per germline, CDR1 SGHTA and CDR2 FQGNSA. The V end lost 1 base, the J end lost 2 bases, and 9 bases lay between the germline ends. The CDR3 sequence is 15 residues long. The CDR3 reads CASSLDLRGNQPQHF. CDR3 coding DNA: TGTGCCAGCAGCTTAGACCTGCGGGGCAATCAGCCCCAGCATTTT.

V usage is TRBV7-9 and J usage is TRBJ1-2; 10 bases fit TRBD1. This CDR3 contains 13 residues. The germline CDR1 and CDR2 sequences are SEHNR and FQNEAQ (reference sequence). V lost 4 bases to trimming and J lost 8 bases; unmatched junction nucleotides: 4. The CDR3 region has the DNA TGTGCCAGCAGCTCGGACAGGGGGGGAGGCTACACCTTC. It specifies CASSSDRGGGYTF. Full variable domain (remainder filled in from reference TRBV7-9 and TRBJ1-2): DTGVSQNPRHKITKRGQNVTFRCDPISEHNRLYWYRQTLGQGPEFLTYFQNEAQLEKSRLLSDRFSAERPKGSFSTLEIQRTEQGDSAMYLCASSSDRGGGYTFGSGTRLTVV.

The CDR3 DNA is TGTGCCAGCAGTTACCTGGGCCTCCCTGAAGCTTTCTTT. Protein sequence: CASSYLGLPEAFF. V usage is TRBV6-5 and J usage is TRBJ1-1; D unclear. CDR3 size: 13 residues. Germline assignment: CDR1 MNHEY and CDR2 SVGAGI. Trimming removed 2 bases from V and 6 bases from J, with 10 bases in between.

The chain couples TRBV6-1 to TRBJ2-3, with a tentative D call TRBD2 (5 bases). Trimming took 7 bases from V and 4 from J, leaving 15 bases between them. CDR1 and CDR2 from the germline V gene are MNHNS and SASEGT. The CDR3 is 14 residues long. Here the CDR3 reads CASNGWNGADTQYF. The CDR3 bases are TGTGCCAGCAATGGGTGGAACGGGGCAGATACGCAGTATTTT.

The rearrangement joins TRBV7-9 to TRBJ1-1, with TRBD1 as a possible D gene (5 bases). In germline, CDR1 is SEHNR, CDR2 FQNEAQ (reference sequence). V lost 6 bases and J lost 2, with 10 bases in between. The CDR3 extends over 13 amino acids. CDR3 coding DNA: TGTGCCAGCAGATATGACAGAAACACTGAAGCTTTCTTT. Its protein product is CASRYDRNTEAFF.

V and J are TRBV19 and TRBJ1-1; D may be TRBD1 (5 bases). Germline CDR1 and CDR2: LNHDA and SQIVND (reference sequence). The CDR3 sequence is 15 residues long. Trimming left V 1 base short and J 0 bases short, with 9 bases between. The CDR3 DNA reads as TGTGCCAGTAGTATAGGGGAGGGACTGAACACTGAAGCTTTCTTT. Translation gives CASSIGEGLNTEAFF.

DNA of the CDR3: TGTGCCAGCTCGGTACTCCAGCCGGGGACTGAAGCTTTCTTT. Protein product: CASSVLQPGTEAFF. The rearrangement links TRBV18 to TRBJ1-1; D unclear. The germline CDR1 and CDR2 sequences are KGHSH and LQKENI. This CDR3 region has 14 residues. The germline V and J ends were trimmed by 6 bases and 5 bases, with 16 bases remaining between them.

Turning to this clone: One end of the junction is discordant with germline, which a read error may explain. The chain is built from TRBV4-3 and TRBJ2-2; the D gene is possibly TRBD2 (6 bases). The CDR3 loop spans 17 amino acids. Germline CDR1 reads LGHNA; CDR2 reads YSLEER. The CDR3 DNA reads as TGCGCCAGCAGCCAAGAGGGGGGATACTCGAGGACCGGGGGGCTGTTTTTT. Translating it yields CASSQEGGYSRTGGLFF.

This clone was found a few times. The rearrangement uses TRBV28 and TRBJ2-1; perhaps TRBD2 as D (6 bases). The ends were cut back, 5 bases at V and 10 bases at J, with 15 bases in the middle. CDR3 length equals 13 residues. Germline-derived CDR1 and CDR2 are MDHEN and SYDVKM. CDR3 loop: CASSPSGGSEQFF. For the CDR3, the DNA is TGTGCCAGCAGTCCCAGTGGGGGGTCGGAGCAGTTCTTC. Filled out from reference TRBV28 and TRBJ2-1, the complete variable domain reads DVKVTQSSRYLVKRTGEKVFLECVQDMDHENMFWYRQDPGLGLRLIYFSYDVKMKEKGDIPEGYSVSREKKERFSLILESASTNQTSMYLCASSPSGGSEQFFGPGTRLTVL.

The count of this clone is one. The chain is built from TRBV18 and TRBJ2-2; TRBD1 might be the D (6 bases). The germline V gene encodes CDR1 KGHSH and CDR2 LQKENI. V was clipped by 3 bases and J by 6 bases, with 17 bases between them. CDR3 length: 16 amino acids. The CDR3 loop reads CASSPSRTETAGELFF. CDR3 DNA: TGTGCCAGCTCACCCTCAAGGACAGAGACCGCCGGGGAGCTGTTTTTT. Based on the CDR3 plus reference TRBV18 and TRBJ2-2, the full variable domain is NAGVMQNPRHLVRRRGQEARLRCSPMKGHSHVYWYRQLPEEGLKFMVYLQKENIIDESGMPKERFSAEFPKEGPSILRIQQVVRGDSAAYFCASSPSRTETAGELFFGEGSRLTVL.

The sample holds a few counts of this clone. This chain uses TRBV28 with TRBJ2-3; D is perhaps TRBD1 (5 bases). This CDR3 comprises 16 residues. Germline V gene data show CDR1 as MDHEN and CDR2 as SYDVKM. V shed 3 bases and J shed 3 bases, with 16 bases lying between them. DNA of the CDR3: TGTGCCAGCAGTTTCAGACAGTACCTAAGAACAGATACGCAGTATTTT. Translation: CASSFRQYLRTDTQYF.

This clone was seen a few times. V and J are TRBV5-1 and TRBJ2-2; 10 nucleotides agree with TRBD1. Trimming at V came to 4 bases and at J to 4 bases, leaving 4 bases not matched to a gene. Per the germline V gene, CDR1 is SGHRS and CDR2 is YFSETQ. The CDR3 length is 15 residues. The CDR3 reads CASSMTGGATGELFF. The CDR3, as DNA: TGCGCCAGCAGCATGACAGGGGGCGCCACCGGGGAGCTGTTTTTT.

The chain combines TRBV29-1 with TRBJ2-1, with TRBD2 matching 7 bases. Germline CDR1 SQVTM, CDR2 ANQGSEA. The CDR3 contains 14 residues. The CDR3 DNA reads as TGCAGTGGCAGCCGGGGGGTTATTTATCCTGAGCAGTTCTTC. Translation gives CSGSRGVIYPEQFF.

J is TRBJ2-7 and V is TRBV7-9; possibly TRBD1 for D (5 bases). The CDR3 extends over 13 amino acids. Germline V gene data show CDR1 as SEHNR and CDR2 as FQNEAQ (reference sequence). V was pared by 5 bases and J by 5 bases, with 13 bases between. The CDR3 spells CASSRSPGNEQYF. The CDR3 DNA reads TGTGCCAGCAGCCGCTCTCCAGGGAACGAGCAGTACTTC.

The gene calls are TRBV5-1 and TRBJ2-2, with a possible D match to TRBD2 (6 bases). The CDR3 loop spans 15 amino acids. Trimming pared 7 bases from V and 0 bases from J, leaving 13 bases between. CDR1 is SGHRS and CDR2 is YFSETQ in the germline V gene. The CDR3 here is CASGTGGANTGELFF. For the CDR3, the DNA is TGCGCCAGCGGCACCGGGGGTGCGAACACCGGGGAGCTGTTTTTT.

This rearrangement joins TRBV27 to TRBJ2-7, with D tentatively TRBD1 (5 bases). The germline V gene has CDR1 MNHEY and CDR2 SMNVEV (reference sequence). Trimming took 0 bases from V and 8 from J, leaving 23 bases between them. This CDR3 is 17 amino acids long. In nucleotides, the CDR3 is TGTGCCAGCAGTTTATCCCGCTGGAAAATGGGGCTCTGGAAGCAGTACTTC. Amino acid sequence: CASSLSRWKMGLWKQYF.

This rearrangement joins TRBV4-2 to TRBJ2-3; TRBD1 agrees at 8 bases. The CDR3 extends over 15 amino acids. Per the germline V gene, CDR1 is LGHNA and CDR2 is YNFKEQ. V lost 4 bases to trimming and J lost 2 bases; unmatched junction nucleotides: 5. CDR3: CASSPRTGSTDTQYF. CDR3 nucleotides: TGTGCCAGCAGCCCACGGACAGGGTCCACAGATACGCAGTATTTT.